This T cell receptor beta chain was captured in a study of beta chain features in type 1 diabetes. Reverse transcription of all isolated RNA meant that expressed TCRB transcripts were sequenced. Method: immunoSEQ multiplex PCR; TCRdb's copy keeps in-frame clones and lacks some. The sample has 55,000 to 85,000 clones, roughly half seen once. Study-level points and caveats: The naive, central memory and Treg TCRB repertoires looked more alike in patients than they did in healthy donors. All four CD4+ subsets from Type 1 diabetes patients carried moderately but significantly shorter TCRB CDR3s. Equally in patients and controls, PCR might preferentially amplify shorter templates.

This clone has a single count. Antigen unknown. Between the trimmed V and J ends, which lost 6 bases and 5 bases, there was a span of 13 bases. This CDR3 contains 13 residues. Germline V CDR1 and CDR2: LNHDA, SQIVND (reference sequence). Input material: central memory CD4+ T cells from blood. This sequence was found in a man aged 30 to 45 with type 1 diabetes. The chain uses TRBV19 and TRBJ2-5; possibly TRBD2 for D (5 bases). For the CDR3, the DNA is TGTGCCAGTAGCGTTAGTATAGCGGAGACCCAGTACTTC. It codes for CASSVSIAETQYF.